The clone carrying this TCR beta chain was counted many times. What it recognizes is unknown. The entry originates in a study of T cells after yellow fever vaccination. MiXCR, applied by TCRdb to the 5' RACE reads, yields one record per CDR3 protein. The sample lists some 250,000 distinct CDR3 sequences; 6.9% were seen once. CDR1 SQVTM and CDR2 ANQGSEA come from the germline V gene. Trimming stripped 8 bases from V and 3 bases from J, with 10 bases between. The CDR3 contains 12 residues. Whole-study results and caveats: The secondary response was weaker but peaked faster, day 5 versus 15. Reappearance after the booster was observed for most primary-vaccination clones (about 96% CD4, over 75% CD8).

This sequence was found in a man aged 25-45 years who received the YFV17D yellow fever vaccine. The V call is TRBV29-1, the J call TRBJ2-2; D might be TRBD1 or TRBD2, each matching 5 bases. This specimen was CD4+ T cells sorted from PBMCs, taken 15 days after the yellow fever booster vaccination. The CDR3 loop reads CSLRGDTGELFF. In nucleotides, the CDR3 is TGCAGCCTCCGGGGCGACACCGGGGAGCTGTTTTTT.